A single sample is the source of the 19 T cell receptor beta chains below, sequenced in a study of CD8+ T cells in alopecia areata. Treatment specified: oral pan-JAK inhibitor, 5-10 mg twice daily. After isolation, RNA underwent reverse transcription to generate cDNA as the sequencing template. Data came from immunoSEQ multiplex PCR; TCRdb stores just in-frame clones and leaves some out. Of about 180,000 clones in the sample, 40% to 65% are singletons; the top ten hold around 9.1%. The specimen comprised CD8+ T cells sorted from blood, sampled around week 54, from a patient treated with tofacitinib. These receptors came from a human donor with alopecia areata.

This clone has only a few counts. This chain connects TRBV29-1 to TRBJ1-4, with D perhaps matching TRBD1 (5 bases). V dropped 6 bases and J dropped 3 bases, with 14 bases sitting between them. The CDR3 runs to 14 residues. Per the germline V gene, CDR1 is SQVTM and CDR2 is ANQGSEA. CDR3 nucleotide sequence: TGCAGCGTCGGCTCGGGGGAACCTAATGAAAAACTGTTTTTT. It yields the protein CSVGSGEPNEKLFF.

This chain connects TRBV15 to TRBJ2-7; D perhaps matches TRBD1 (6 bases). Germline values: CDR1 LNHNV, CDR2 YYDKDF (reference sequence). The CDR3 spans 15 residues. Trimming took off 3 bases at V and 0 bases at J, with 12 bases between the two ends. The CDR3 loop is CATSRNRGSSYEQYF. CDR3 coding DNA: TGTGCCACCAGCAGGAATAGGGGGAGCTCCTACGAGCAGTACTTC.

In its sample, this clone was seen a few times. The genes are TRBV29-1 and TRBJ2-3, with D perhaps TRBD1 (5 bases). CDR3 length: 16 residues. Per germline, CDR1 SQVTM and CDR2 ANQGSEA. The V end lost 4 bases, the J end lost 0 bases, and 17 bases lay between the germline ends. The CDR3: CSVVSLGLSSTDTQYF. CDR3 DNA sequence: TGCAGCGTTGTGAGTTTGGGGCTAAGTAGCACAGATACGCAGTATTTT.

V usage is TRBV7-2 and J usage is TRBJ1-3, with D unresolved. The ends were cut back, 6 bases at V and 7 bases at J, with 10 bases in the middle. The CDR3 runs 12 residues. Germline CDR1 SGHTA, CDR2 FQGNSA. For the CDR3, the DNA is TGTGCCAGCAGTAGTAGTTGGAACACCATATATTTT. This encodes CASSSSWNTIYF.

The gene calls are TRBV9 and TRBJ2-4; the match to TRBD2 covers 13 bases. V was pared by 4 bases and J by 12 bases, with 10 bases of the junction left unmatched. The CDR3 consists of 15 residues. CDR1 is SGDLS and CDR2 is YYNGEE in the germline V gene. The CDR3 bases are TGTGCCAGCAGCCCCCGGACTAGCGGGGGCGGGGGTCAGTACTTC. Translation gives CASSPRTSGGGGQYF. The full variable domain, in which reference TRBV9 and TRBJ2-4 provide the parts outside the CDR3, is DSGVTQTPKHLITATGQRVTLRCSPRSGDLSVYWYQQSLDQGLQFLIQYYNGEERAKGNILERFSAQQFPDLHSELNLSSLELGDSALYFCASSPRTSGGGGQYFGAGTRLSVL.

In DNA, the CDR3 is TGTGCCAGCAGTACCGGGACAGGGGGTGGTGAAAAACTGTTTTTT. Its protein is CASSTGTGGGEKLFF. V is TRBV6-5 and J is TRBJ1-4; 11 bases line up with TRBD1. This CDR3 has 15 residues. Germline loops: CDR1 MNHEY, CDR2 SVGAGI. V trimming: 5 bases; J trimming: 7 bases; junction bases outside the gene matches: 6.

This sequence joins TRBV5-4 and TRBJ2-1, with a weak D call TRBD2 (5 bases). V dropped 4 bases and J dropped 0 bases, with 14 bases sitting between them. This CDR3 has 16 amino acids. Looked up from germline, CDR1 is SGHNT and CDR2 is YYREEE (reference sequence). The DNA for the CDR3 is TGTGCCAGCAGCGGACGGCATGGGAGCTCCTACAATGAGCAGTTCTTC. Protein: CASSGRHGSSYNEQFF.

The sample holds a few counts of this clone. The V and J genes are TRBV12-5 and TRBJ2-1, with a weak D call TRBD1 (7 bases). Germline CDR1 reads LGHNT; CDR2 reads FRNRAP. The CDR3 is 13 residues long. The V gene lost 1 base and the J gene lost 8 bases, with 9 bases spanning the gap. CDR3 in DNA: TGTGCTAGTGGTTTGGCCAGGGGGGATGAGCAGTTCTTC. This encodes CASGLARGDEQFF.

The chain carries TRBV27 and TRBJ2-7; the match to TRBD2 covers 7 bases. V shed 5 bases, J shed 2 bases, and the junction held 9 bases outside the gene matches. This CDR3 has 15 amino acids. Germline V gives CDR1 MNHEY, CDR2 SMNVEV (reference sequence). This chain's CDR3 is CASSLRGDETYEQYF. The CDR3 DNA follows: TGTGCCAGCAGTCTACGGGGGGACGAAACCTACGAGCAGTACTTC.

The chain links TRBV9 to TRBJ2-5, with unresolved D. The J call may be incorrect, as the DNA end agrees better with TRBJ2-7. CDR3 size: 13 residues. Looked up from germline, CDR1 is SGDLS and CDR2 is YYNGEE. CDR3 protein: CASSVGVSYEQYF. CDR3 bases: TGTGCCAGCAGCGTAGGAGTTTCCTACGAGCAGTACTTC.

The V call is TRBV7-9, the J call TRBJ1-2; D gene uncertain. V was clipped by 5 bases and J by 8 bases, with 21 bases between them. The CDR3 is made up of 15 amino acids. Germline V CDR1 and CDR2: SEHNR, FQNEAQ (reference sequence). CDR3 residues: CASSLGPGFNGGYTF. As DNA, the CDR3 is TGTGCCAGCAGCCTCGGACCCGGTTTTAATGGAGGCTACACCTTC.

The rearrangement links TRBV7-9 to TRBJ1-1; D is unresolved. The V end lost 4 bases, the J end lost 5 bases, and 14 bases lay between the germline ends. The CDR3 has 14 amino acids. The germline V gene has CDR1 SEHNR and CDR2 FQNEAQ (reference sequence). In DNA form, the CDR3 reads TGTGCCAGCAGCTCGTCAGGTGTGAGGACTGAAGCTTTCTTT. Its protein product is CASSSSGVRTEAFF.

The chain is built from TRBV6-5 and TRBJ2-3; 8 positions agree with TRBD1. Germline V CDR1 and CDR2: MNHEY, SVGAGI. V shed 2 bases, J shed 1 base, and the junction held 5 bases outside the gene matches. This CDR3 is 16 amino acids long. The CDR3: CASSYLDREGTDTQYF. The CDR3, as DNA: TGTGCCAGCAGTTACCTGGACAGGGAGGGCACAGATACGCAGTATTTT.

For this clone: The junction and the germline gene differ at one end; a read error may be behind it. V gene TRBV5-1 combines with J gene TRBJ2-2; possibly TRBD2 for D (6 bases). Germline V lookup: CDR1 SGHRS, CDR2 YFSETQ. The CDR3 totals 15 residues. CDR3 in amino acids: CATSEWGDNTGELFF. In nucleotides, the CDR3 is TGCGCCACCAGCGAGTGGGGGGACAACACCGGGGAGCTGTTTTTT.

V usage is TRBV29-1 and J usage is TRBJ2-1; 10 bases are shared with TRBD2. With V trimmed by 3 bases and J by 7 bases, 3 bases remained unmatched. The CDR3 length is 13 residues. CDR1 is SQVTM, CDR2 ANQGSEA, per germline. CDR3 in DNA: TGCAGCGTTGATGAACTAGCGGGGAATGAGCAGTTCTTC. It yields the protein CSVDELAGNEQFF.

This rearrangement joins TRBV4-1 to TRBJ2-7, with D tentatively TRBD2 (6 bases). Germline-derived CDR1 and CDR2 are MGHRA and YSYEKL. The V and J ends lost 0 bases and 4 bases respectively, with 16 bases between them. CDR3 length: 16 amino acids. CDR3 residues: CASSQDQAGGRYEQYF. In DNA form, the CDR3 reads TGCGCCAGCAGCCAAGATCAAGCCGGAGGGCGATACGAGCAGTACTTC.

This clone occurred a few times. This chain connects TRBV27 to TRBJ1-1, with 8 bases identical to TRBD1. After removal of 5 bases from V and 4 bases from J, the junction contained 9 bases not matched to a gene. CDR1 is MNHEY and CDR2 is SMNVEV in the germline V gene (reference sequence). This CDR3 has 15 amino acids. The CDR3, as DNA: TGTGCCAGCAGTCTCAGACAGGGGAAGGGCACTGAAGCTTTCTTT. Protein sequence: CASSLRQGKGTEAFF.

The V gene is TRBV4-3, the J gene TRBJ1-2, with 7 bases matching TRBD1. Germline V gene lookup returns CDR1 LGHNA and CDR2 YSLEER. This CDR3 region has 14 residues. Trimming took 1 base from V and 4 from J; bases not matched to a gene: 3. The CDR3 sequence: CASSQVGTAYGYTF. CDR3 nucleotide sequence: TGCGCCAGCAGCCAAGTGGGGACAGCCTATGGCTACACCTTC.

There are a few counts of this clone. V is TRBV15 and J is TRBJ2-3; perhaps TRBD1 as D (5 bases). Per germline, CDR1 LNHNV and CDR2 YYDKDF (reference sequence). V dropped 4 bases and J dropped 6 bases, with 17 bases sitting between them. The CDR3 runs 15 residues. The CDR3 here is CATSKFPKGMDTQYF. CDR3 coding DNA: TGTGCCACCAGCAAATTCCCAAAGGGGATGGATACGCAGTATTTT.